This passage covers 20 T cell receptor beta chains from one sample sequenced in a study of T cells in Graves' hyperthyroidism and ophthalmopathy. Regions amplified from RNA transcripts were the TCR beta CDR3 regions. RT-PCR in the first round (using the HTBI primer set) targeted the TCR CDR3. TCRdb re-called the multiplex PCR reads through MiXCR, storing one row per CDR3 protein. This sample carries around 420,000 distinct CDR3 sequences, 15% to 19% of them seen once, and the ten largest clones take 7.7%. The specimen was blood. The receptors here all came from a woman aged 18-29 years with Graves' hyperthyroidism.

Note on this clonotype: This sequence may be a read error, since a much larger clone differs from it by one base. The V and J genes are TRBV3-1 and TRBJ1-6; no definite D call. The CDR3 has 13 residues. The germline V gene has CDR1 LGHDT and CDR2 YNNKEL (reference sequence). CDR3 protein: CVSSQDIGKTLHF. For the CDR3, the DNA is TGTGTCAGCAGCCAAGATATAGGGAAGACCCTCCACTTT.

This clonotype has only a few counts. The rearrangement links TRBV9 to TRBJ2-3; TRBD2 aligns across 12 bases. The CDR3 runs 16 residues. V shed 4 bases and J 5 bases; nucleotides not matched to a gene: 8. CDR1 and CDR2 from the germline V gene are SGDLS and YYNGEE. The CDR3 DNA is TGTGCCAGCAGCCTGGGGTGGACTAGCGGGATAGATACGCAGTATTTT. This gives the protein CASSLGWTSGIDTQYF.

This clonotype appeared many times. V is TRBV5-6 and J is TRBJ2-5, with D maybe TRBD1 (6 bases). The CDR3 is 14 amino acids. V lost 2 bases and J lost 4, with 12 bases in between. The germline CDR1 and CDR2 sequences are SGHDT and YYEEEE. In DNA form, the CDR3 reads TGTGCCAGCAGCTTAATGGGGGCGCGAGAGACCCAGTACTTC. Its protein is CASSLMGARETQYF. Full variable domain (outside the CDR3, taken from reference TRBV5-6 and TRBJ2-5): DAGVTQSPTHLIKTRGQQVTLRCSPKSGHDTVSWYQQALGQGPQFIFQYYEEEERQRGNFPDRFSGHQFPNYSSELNVNALLLGDSALYLCASSLMGARETQYFGPGTRLLVL.

In its sample, this clonotype was seen many times. The V and J genes are TRBV11-3 and TRBJ1-1, with a possible D match to TRBD1 (5 bases). Per germline, CDR1 SGHNT and CDR2 YENEEA. There are 17 residues in the CDR3. Deletions cut 1 base from V and 0 bases from J, with 15 bases between. This chain's CDR3 is CASSLVSGRTLNTEAFF. In DNA, the CDR3 is TGTGCCAGCAGCTTAGTATCGGGTCGGACACTGAACACTGAAGCTTTCTTT.

This chain connects TRBV7-2 to TRBJ2-1; 10 positions match TRBD2. The CDR3 is made up of 15 amino acids. Losses at the gene ends were 5 bases for V and 8 bases for J; bases not matched to a gene: 9. Looked up from germline, CDR1 is SGHTA and CDR2 is FQGNSA. The CDR3 loop reads CASSPIERGGYEQFF. CDR3 sequence (DNA): TGTGCCAGCAGCCCTATTGAGCGGGGGGGGTATGAGCAGTTCTTC. The full variable domain, in which reference TRBV7-2 and TRBJ2-1 provide the parts outside the CDR3, is GAGVSQSPSNKVTEKGKDVELRCDPISGHTALYWYRQSLGQGLEFLIYFQGNSAPDKSGLPSDRFSAERTGGSVSTLTIQRTQQEDSAVYLCASSPIERGGYEQFFGPGTRLTVL.

This clonotype was counted at least ten times. The rearrangement uses TRBV7-8 and TRBJ1-1, with no clear D. This CDR3 contains 13 residues. With 5 bases removed from V and 5 bases from J, the gap between germline ends came to 12 bases. The germline gives CDR1 SGHVS, CDR2 FQNEAQ. The CDR3 region has the DNA TGTGCCAGCAGCACCCCCGGTGGAACTGAAGCTTTCTTT. The encoded protein is CASSTPGGTEAFF.

There are many counts of this clonotype. The J gene is TRBJ2-3, the V gene TRBV7-8, with TRBD2 matching 9 bases. This CDR3 has 14 residues. The germline CDR1 and CDR2 sequences are SGHVS and FQNEAQ. The ends lost 5 bases at V and 6 bases at J; junction bases unmatched: 6. The CDR3 region is CASSPLAGVDTQYF. The CDR3 bases are TGTGCCAGCAGCCCCTTAGCGGGGGTGGATACGCAGTATTTT.

This clonotype was seen repeatedly, ten times or more. The chain carries TRBV6-7 and TRBJ2-3; TRBD2 agrees at 7 bases. Being an ORF, TRBV6-7 has a function that is uncertain. The CDR3 loop spans 14 amino acids. Germline trimming cut 2 bases from V and 7 bases from J; bases unmatched to any gene: 6. The CDR3 reads CASSYGGSGYTQYF. DNA for the CDR3: TGTGCCAGCAGTTACGGCGGGAGCGGATATACGCAGTATTTT.

This clonotype was seen many times. The rearrangement joins TRBV5-1 to TRBJ1-6; D gene uncertain. The CDR3 totals 10 residues. Trimming took 9 bases from V and 8 from J, leaving 6 bases between them. CDR1 SGHRS and CDR2 YFSETQ come from the germline V gene. CDR3 nucleotides: TGCGCCAAAGAGGATTCACCCCTCCACTTT. It codes for CAKEDSPLHF.

This clonotype was picked up many times. The chain couples TRBV6-1 to TRBJ1-5, with TRBD1 identical over 7 bases. V shed 6 bases and J 0 bases; nucleotides not matched to a gene: 17. Germline loops: CDR1 MNHNS, CDR2 SASEGT. CDR3 size: 19 residues. The CDR3: CASSKSLTGRGVSNQPQHF. CDR3 nucleotide sequence: TGTGCCAGCAGCAAGAGCCTGACAGGGCGAGGGGTTAGCAATCAGCCCCAGCATTTT.

The V call is TRBV7-9, the J call TRBJ1-5; TRBD1 is a possible D gene (5 bases). V shed 0 bases and J shed 6 bases, with 9 bases lying between them. This CDR3 comprises 14 residues. The germline CDR1 and CDR2 sequences are SEHNR and FQNEAQ (reference sequence). Here the CDR3 DNA reads TGTGCCAGCAGCTTAGCTGGGGCTCTTCAGCCCCAGCATTTT. Its translation: CASSLAGALQPQHF.

The chain links TRBV19 to TRBJ2-7; tentatively, D is TRBD2 (7 bases). The CDR3 is 15 amino acids. The V and J ends lost 9 bases and 4 bases respectively, with 22 bases between them. The germline V gene encodes CDR1 LNHDA and CDR2 SQIVND (reference sequence). The CDR3 reads CASRSGGAGNYEQYF. Written as DNA, the CDR3 is TGTGCCAGCCGAAGTGGGGGGGCGGGTAATTACGAGCAGTACTTC.

This clonotype was detected many times. The chain uses TRBV3-1 and TRBJ2-3; D is unresolved. The CDR3 is 14 residues long. Germline V gene sequence: CDR1 LGHDT, CDR2 YNNKEL (reference sequence). Trimming cost V 1 base and J 4 bases, with 9 bases left between them. The CDR3 DNA follows: TGTGCCAGCAGCCAAGGGGCTATTCCAGATACGCAGTATTTT. This encodes CASSQGAIPDTQYF.

This clonotype was found a few times. The chain joins TRBV5-1 to TRBJ2-3, with TRBD1 identical over 10 bases. Trimming at V came to 4 bases and at J to 5 bases, leaving 7 bases not matched to a gene. Germline CDR1 reads SGHRS; CDR2 reads YFSETQ. This CDR3 contains 15 residues. DNA of the CDR3: TGCGCCAGCAGCGTCGGGACAGGGGTTTTAGATACGCAGTATTTT. Translating it yields CASSVGTGVLDTQYF. Based on the CDR3 plus reference TRBV5-1 and TRBJ2-3, the full variable domain is KAGVTQTPRYLIKTRGQQVTLSCSPISGHRSVSWYQQTPGQGLQFLFEYFSETQRNKGNFPGRFSGRQFSNSRSEMNVSTLELGDSALYLCASSVGTGVLDTQYFGPGTRLTVL.

There are many counts of this clonotype. The V call is TRBV5-1, the J call TRBJ2-7; TRBD1 aligns across 7 bases. This CDR3 has 14 amino acids. With 2 bases clipped from V and 6 bases from J, the junction kept 8 bases outside the gene matches. The V gene's germline CDR1 is SGHRS and CDR2 YFSETQ. CDR3 bases: TGCGCCAGCAGCTTCCGGGACAGTGGATCCGAGCAGTACTTC. Its protein product is CASSFRDSGSEQYF.

This clonotype was counted only a few times. The chain combines TRBV25-1 with TRBJ2-1; possible D gene TRBD2, 5 bases. Germline V gene sequence: CDR1 MGHDK, CDR2 SYGVNS. Trimming took 4 bases from V and 0 from J, leaving 19 bases between them. CDR3 length: 18 amino acids. In DNA form, the CDR3 reads TGTGCCAGCAGTGCCGCGGATCTAGCACTGAGCTCCTACAATGAGCAGTTCTTC. Its protein is CASSAADLALSSYNEQFF.

This clonotype was seen repeatedly, ten times or more. The J gene is TRBJ1-2, the V gene TRBV9; 7 bases align to TRBD1. Germline lookup yields CDR1 SGDLS and CDR2 YYNGEE. V was pared by 4 bases and J by 8 bases, with 5 bases of the junction left unmatched. This CDR3 comprises 12 residues. The CDR3 region is CASSTRQGGYTF. CDR3 bases: TGTGCCAGCAGCACCCGACAGGGAGGCTACACCTTC.

This clonotype was recorded at least ten times. This rearrangement joins TRBV5-5 to TRBJ2-7; D is uncertain. V lost 5 bases, J lost 1 base, and 7 bases lay in between. In germline, CDR1 is SGHKS, CDR2 YYEKEE (reference sequence). The CDR3 length is 12 residues. The DNA of the CDR3 is TGTGCCAGCAGTTCCAAGTCCTACGAGCAGTACTTC. Amino acids: CASSSKSYEQYF.

This clonotype was found many times. The chain has TRBV25-1 and TRBJ2-5; D is perhaps TRBD1 (5 bases). The CDR3 sequence is 15 residues long. V was clipped by 2 bases and J by 2 bases, with 12 bases between them. CDR1 is MGHDK and CDR2 is SYGVNS in the germline V gene. The CDR3 nucleotides are TGTGCCAGCAGTGAACCAACAGGCGGACAAGAGACCCAGTACTTC. Translated, it gives CASSEPTGGQETQYF.

This clonotype occurred many times. The chain recombines TRBV6-1 with TRBJ1-2; 7 positions match TRBD1. This CDR3 has 14 residues. Unmatched junction bases numbered 7, after V lost 8 bases and J lost 1 base. Germline V gene sequence: CDR1 MNHNS, CDR2 SASEGT. In DNA form, the CDR3 reads TGTGCCAGCTACACGGGACAGCTTAACTATGGCTACACCTTC. The encoded protein is CASYTGQLNYGYTF.